Sequencing of this TCR beta chain was carried out in a study of T cell changes during pregnancy in multiple sclerosis. The data were produced by immunoSEQ multiplex PCR, yet TCRdb's version contains in-frame clones alone and is incomplete. The sample lists nearly 110,000 clones; just under 95% were seen once. Germline values: CDR1 SEHNR, CDR2 FQNEAQ (reference sequence). V was clipped by 6 bases and J by 2 bases; unmatched bases: 6. The CDR3 is made up of 14 amino acids. This clone occurred a few times. The sequence was collected from a female donor with multiple sclerosis, enrolled in a pregnancy study. Sample: peripheral blood, taken after pregnancy. The chain combines TRBV7-9 with TRBJ1-1; 7 nucleotides align to TRBD1. The CDR3 coding sequence is TGTGCCAGCAGGCCGACAGGGATCAACACTGAAGCTTTCTTT. This gives the protein CASRPTGINTEAFF.